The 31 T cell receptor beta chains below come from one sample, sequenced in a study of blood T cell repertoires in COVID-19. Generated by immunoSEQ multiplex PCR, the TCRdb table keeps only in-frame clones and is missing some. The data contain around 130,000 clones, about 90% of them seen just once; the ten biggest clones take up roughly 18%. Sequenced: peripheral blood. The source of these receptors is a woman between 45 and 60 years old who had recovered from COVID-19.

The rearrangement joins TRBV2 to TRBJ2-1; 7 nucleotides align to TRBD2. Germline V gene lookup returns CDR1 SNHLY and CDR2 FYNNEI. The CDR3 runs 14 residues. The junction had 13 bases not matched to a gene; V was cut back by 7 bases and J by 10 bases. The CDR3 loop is CASTRTSRGREQFF. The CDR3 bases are TGTGCCAGCACAAGGACTAGTAGGGGTAGGGAGCAGTTCTTC.

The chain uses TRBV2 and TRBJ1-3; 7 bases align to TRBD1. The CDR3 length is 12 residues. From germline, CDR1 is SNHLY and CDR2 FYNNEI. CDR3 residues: CAEGASGNTIYF. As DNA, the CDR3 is TGTGCTGAGGGGGCTTCTGGAAACACCATATATTTT.

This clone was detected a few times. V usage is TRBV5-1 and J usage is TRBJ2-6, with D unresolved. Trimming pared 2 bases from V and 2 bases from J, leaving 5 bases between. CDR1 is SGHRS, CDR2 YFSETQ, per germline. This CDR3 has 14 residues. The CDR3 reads CASSFTAGANVLTF. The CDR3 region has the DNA TGCGCCAGCAGCTTTACAGCTGGGGCCAACGTCCTGACTTTC.

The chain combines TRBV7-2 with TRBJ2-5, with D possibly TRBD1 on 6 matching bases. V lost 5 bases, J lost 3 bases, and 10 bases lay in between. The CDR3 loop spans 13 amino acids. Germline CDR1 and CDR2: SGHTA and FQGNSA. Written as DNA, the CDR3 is TGTGCCAGCAGCCAGGGGTGGGAAGAGACCCAGTACTTC. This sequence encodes CASSQGWEETQYF.

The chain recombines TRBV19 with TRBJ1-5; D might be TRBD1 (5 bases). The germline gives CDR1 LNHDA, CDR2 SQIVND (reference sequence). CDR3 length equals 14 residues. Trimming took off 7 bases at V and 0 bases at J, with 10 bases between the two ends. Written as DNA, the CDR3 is TGTGCCAGTAAGGCGGGGGTTAGCAATCAGCCCCAGCATTTT. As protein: CASKAGVSNQPQHF.

CDR3 bases: TGTGCCAGCAGCTTAGGAGCGGCAACCTACAATGAGCAGTTCTTC. It encodes CASSLGAATYNEQFF. The chain recombines TRBV7-2 with TRBJ2-1, with a weak D call TRBD2 (5 bases). The V gene's germline CDR1 is SGHTA and CDR2 FQGNSA. The CDR3 contains 15 residues. V gave up 1 base and J gave up 2 bases, with 9 bases separating them.

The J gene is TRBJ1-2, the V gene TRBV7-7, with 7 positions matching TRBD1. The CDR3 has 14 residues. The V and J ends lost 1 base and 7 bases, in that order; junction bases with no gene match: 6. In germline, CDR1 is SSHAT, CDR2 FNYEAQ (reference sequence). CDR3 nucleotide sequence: TGTGCCAGCAGCTTAGATGGTACAGGGGTTGGCTACACCTTC. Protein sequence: CASSLDGTGVGYTF.

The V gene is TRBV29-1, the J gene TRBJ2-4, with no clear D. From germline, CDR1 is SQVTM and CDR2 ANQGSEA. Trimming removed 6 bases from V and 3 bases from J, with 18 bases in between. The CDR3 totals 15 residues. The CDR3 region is CSVRRSRGGKNIQYF. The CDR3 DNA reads TGCAGCGTCCGAAGATCCCGAGGTGGCAAAAACATTCAGTACTTC. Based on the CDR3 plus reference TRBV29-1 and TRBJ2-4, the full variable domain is SAVISQKPSRDICQRGTSLTIQCQVDSQVTMMFWYRQQPGQSLTLIATANQGSEATYESGFVIDKFPISRPNLTFSTLTVSNMSPEDSSIYLCSVRRSRGGKNIQYFGAGTRLSVL.

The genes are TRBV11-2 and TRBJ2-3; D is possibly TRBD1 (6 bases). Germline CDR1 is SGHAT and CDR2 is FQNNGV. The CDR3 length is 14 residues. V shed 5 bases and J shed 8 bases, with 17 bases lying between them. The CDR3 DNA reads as TGTGCCAGCAGCATAAACCAGGTACAGGGTACGCAGTATTTT. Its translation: CASSINQVQGTQYF.

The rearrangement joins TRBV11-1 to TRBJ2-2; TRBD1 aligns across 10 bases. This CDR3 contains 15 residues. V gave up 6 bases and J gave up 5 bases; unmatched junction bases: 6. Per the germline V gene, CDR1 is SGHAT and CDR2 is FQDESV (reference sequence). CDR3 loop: CASSLGTGETGELFF. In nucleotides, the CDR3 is TGTGCCAGCAGTCTTGGGACAGGGGAGACCGGGGAGCTGTTTTTT.

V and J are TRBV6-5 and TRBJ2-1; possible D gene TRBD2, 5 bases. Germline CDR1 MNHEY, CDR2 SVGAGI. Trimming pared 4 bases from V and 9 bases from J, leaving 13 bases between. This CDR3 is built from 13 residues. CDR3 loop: CASSFPHSVEQFF. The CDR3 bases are TGTGCCAGCAGTTTCCCTCATAGCGTTGAGCAGTTCTTC.

The CDR3 protein is CASSLGWDIGPSQPQHF. In DNA, the CDR3 is TGTGCCAGCAGCTTGGGGTGGGACATCGGGCCTTCTCAGCCCCAGCATTTT. V usage is TRBV5-6 and J usage is TRBJ1-5; possible D gene TRBD1, 6 bases. The CDR3 is made up of 17 amino acids. V lost 0 bases to trimming and J lost 6 bases, with 19 bases between them. The germline CDR1 and CDR2 sequences are SGHDT and YYEEEE.

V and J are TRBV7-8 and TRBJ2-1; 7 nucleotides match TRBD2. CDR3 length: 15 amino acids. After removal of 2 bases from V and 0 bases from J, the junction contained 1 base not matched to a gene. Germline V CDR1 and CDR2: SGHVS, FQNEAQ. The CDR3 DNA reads TGTGCCAGCAGCTTACGCGGGGGCTCCTACAATGAGCAGTTCTTC. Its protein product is CASSLRGGSYNEQFF.

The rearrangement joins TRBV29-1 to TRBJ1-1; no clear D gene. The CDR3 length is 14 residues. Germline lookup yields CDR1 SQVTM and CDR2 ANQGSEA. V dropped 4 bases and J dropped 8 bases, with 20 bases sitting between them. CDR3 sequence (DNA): TGCAGCGTTGTCCTCCAAAGTCGACACTTAGAAGCTTTCTTT. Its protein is CSVVLQSRHLEAFF.

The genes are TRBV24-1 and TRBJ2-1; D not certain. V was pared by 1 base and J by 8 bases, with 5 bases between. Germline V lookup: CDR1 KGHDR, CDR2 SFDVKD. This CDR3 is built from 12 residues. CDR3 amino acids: CATSDFGYEQFF. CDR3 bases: TGTGCCACCAGTGATTTTGGCTATGAGCAGTTCTTC.

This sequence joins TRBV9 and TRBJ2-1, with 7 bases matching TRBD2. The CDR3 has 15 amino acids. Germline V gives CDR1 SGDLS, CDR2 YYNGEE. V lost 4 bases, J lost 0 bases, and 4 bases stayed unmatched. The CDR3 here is CASSPGGSSYNEQFF. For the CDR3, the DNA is TGTGCCAGCAGCCCCGGGGGGAGCTCCTACAATGAGCAGTTCTTC.

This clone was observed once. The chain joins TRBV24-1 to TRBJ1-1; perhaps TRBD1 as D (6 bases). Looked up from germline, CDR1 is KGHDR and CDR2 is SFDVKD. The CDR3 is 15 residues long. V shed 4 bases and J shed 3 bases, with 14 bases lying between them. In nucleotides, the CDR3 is TGTGCCACCAGTGACCCATCGACAGGCGACACTGAAGCTTTCTTT. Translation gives CATSDPSTGDTEAFF.

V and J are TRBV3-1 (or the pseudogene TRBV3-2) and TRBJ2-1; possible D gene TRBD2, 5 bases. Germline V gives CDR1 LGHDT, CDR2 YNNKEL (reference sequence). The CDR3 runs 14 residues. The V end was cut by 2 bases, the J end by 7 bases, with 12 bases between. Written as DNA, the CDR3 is TGTGCCAGCAGCCAACAACTAGTATCAAATGAGCAGTTCTTC. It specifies CASSQQLVSNEQFF.

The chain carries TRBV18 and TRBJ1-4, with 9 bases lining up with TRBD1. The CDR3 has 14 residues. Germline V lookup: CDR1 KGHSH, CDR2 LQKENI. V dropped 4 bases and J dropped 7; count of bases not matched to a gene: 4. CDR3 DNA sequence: TGTGCCAGCTCACGGGACAGGGTTGGTGAAAAACTGTTTTTT. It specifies CASSRDRVGEKLFF.

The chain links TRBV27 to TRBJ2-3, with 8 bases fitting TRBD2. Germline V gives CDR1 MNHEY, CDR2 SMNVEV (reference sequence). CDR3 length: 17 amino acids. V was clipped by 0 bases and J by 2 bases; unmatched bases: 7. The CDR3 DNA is TGTGCCAGCAGTTTATCTGGCCGCGGGGGGTACACAGATACGCAGTATTTT. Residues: CASSLSGRGGYTDTQYF.

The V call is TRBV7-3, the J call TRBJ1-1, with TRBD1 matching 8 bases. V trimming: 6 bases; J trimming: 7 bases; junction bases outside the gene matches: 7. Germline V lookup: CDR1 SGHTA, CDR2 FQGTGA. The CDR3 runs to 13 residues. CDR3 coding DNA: TGTGCCAGCAGACCGGACAGGGAGGGTGAAGCTTTCTTT. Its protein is CASRPDREGEAFF.

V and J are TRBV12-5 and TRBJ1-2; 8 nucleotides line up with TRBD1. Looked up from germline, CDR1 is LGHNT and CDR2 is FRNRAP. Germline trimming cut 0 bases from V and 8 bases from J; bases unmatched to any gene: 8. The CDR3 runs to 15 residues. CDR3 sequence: CASGLVTGGTGGYTF. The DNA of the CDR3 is TGTGCTAGTGGTTTGGTAACAGGGGGAACGGGCGGCTACACCTTC.

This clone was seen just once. Here the CDR3 DNA reads TGTGCCAGCAGCCAAGCAGTTTCGGGGGAGACCCAGTACTTC. This codes for CASSQAVSGETQYF. This sequence joins TRBV3-1 (or the pseudogene TRBV3-2) and TRBJ2-5, with D possibly matching TRBD2 (5 bases). The CDR3 spans 14 residues. V lost 1 base to trimming and J lost 5 bases, with 11 bases between them. CDR1 and CDR2 from the germline V gene are LGHDT and YNNKEL (reference sequence).

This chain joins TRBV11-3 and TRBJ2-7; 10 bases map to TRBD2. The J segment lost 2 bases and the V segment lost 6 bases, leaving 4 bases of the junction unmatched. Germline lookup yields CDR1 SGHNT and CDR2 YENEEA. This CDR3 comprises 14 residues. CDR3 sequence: CASSKLAGPYEQYF. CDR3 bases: TGTGCCAGCAGTAAACTAGCGGGACCCTACGAGCAGTACTTC.

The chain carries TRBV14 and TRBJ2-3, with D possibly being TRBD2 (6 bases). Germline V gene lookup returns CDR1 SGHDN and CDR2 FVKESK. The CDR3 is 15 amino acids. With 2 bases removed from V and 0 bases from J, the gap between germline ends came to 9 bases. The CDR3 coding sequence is TGTGCCAGCAGCCAATTTGGGAGGAGCACAGATACGCAGTATTTT. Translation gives CASSQFGRSTDTQYF. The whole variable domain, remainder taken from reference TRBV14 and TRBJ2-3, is EAGVTQFPSHSVIEKGQTVTLRCDPISGHDNLYWYRRVMGKEIKFLLHFVKESKQDESGMPNNRFLAERTGGTYSTLKVQPAELEDSGVYFCASSQFGRSTDTQYFGPGTRLTVL.

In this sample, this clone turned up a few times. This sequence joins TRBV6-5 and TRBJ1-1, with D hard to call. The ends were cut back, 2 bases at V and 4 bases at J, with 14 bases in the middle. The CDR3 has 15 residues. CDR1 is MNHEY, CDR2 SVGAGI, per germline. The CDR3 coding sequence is TGTGCCAGCAGTTACGCCGGGGTGACTATCACTGAAGCTTTCTTT. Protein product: CASSYAGVTITEAFF.

Here the CDR3 reads CASSSGGAKRETQYF. The CDR3 nucleotides are TGCGCCAGCAGCTCAGGGGGCGCTAAGCGAGAGACCCAGTACTTC. This sequence joins TRBV5-1 and TRBJ2-5, with TRBD1 matching 8 bases. V lost 3 bases and J lost 4; bases outside the gene matches: 8. The CDR3 length is 15 residues. CDR1 SGHRS and CDR2 YFSETQ come from the germline V gene.

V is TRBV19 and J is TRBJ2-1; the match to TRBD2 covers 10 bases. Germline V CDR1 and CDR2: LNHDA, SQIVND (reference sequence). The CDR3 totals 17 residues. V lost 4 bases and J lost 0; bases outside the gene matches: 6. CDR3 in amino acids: CASSSLAGASSYNEQFF. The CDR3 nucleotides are TGTGCCAGTAGTAGTCTAGCGGGAGCGAGCTCCTACAATGAGCAGTTCTTC.

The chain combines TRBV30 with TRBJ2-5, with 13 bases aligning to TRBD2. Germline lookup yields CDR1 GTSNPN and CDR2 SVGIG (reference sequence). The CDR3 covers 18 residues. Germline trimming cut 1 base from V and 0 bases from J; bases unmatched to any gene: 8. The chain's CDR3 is CAWSAWTSGSRYQETQYF. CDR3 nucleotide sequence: TGTGCCTGGAGTGCCTGGACTAGCGGGAGTAGGTACCAAGAGACCCAGTACTTC.

The CDR3 reads CASSPRDREQPQHF. CDR3 coding DNA: TGTGCCAGCAGCCCCCGGGACAGGGAACAGCCCCAGCATTTT. The chain carries TRBV7-3 and TRBJ1-5, with 9 bases that match TRBD1. V dropped 5 bases and J dropped 7; count of bases not matched to a gene: 6. The germline V gene has CDR1 SGHTA and CDR2 FQGTGA. The CDR3 extends over 14 amino acids.

CDR3 sequence (DNA): TGTGCCATCAGTGAGTCGGGCAAGAACACTGAAGCTTTCTTT. Residues: CAISESGKNTEAFF. The rearrangement joins TRBV10-3 to TRBJ1-1; D is unresolved. The CDR3 runs to 14 residues. V was pared by 0 bases and J by 1 base, with 6 bases between. CDR1 is ENHRY and CDR2 is SYGVKD in the germline V gene.